Following are 31 T cell receptor beta chains from one sample sequenced in a study of Graves' ophthalmopathy and Graves' hyperthyroidism. RNA transcripts were the source from which TCR beta CDR3 regions were amplified. First-round RT-PCR employed HTBI primers, with a second-round multiplex PCR after it. One entry per CDR3 protein results from TCRdb running MiXCR on the multiplex PCR reads. The repertoire holds 500,000 to 800,000 distinct CDR3 sequences, with just over 40% as singletons. Sequencing used peripheral blood. The receptors originated from an adult man with Graves' ophthalmopathy.

This clonotype was counted a single time. A much more abundant neighbour one base away suggests this may be a read error. The genes are TRBV6-5 and TRBJ1-2; possibly TRBD1 for D (5 bases). The CDR3 length is 10 residues. From germline, CDR1 is MNHEY and CDR2 SVGAGI. The CDR3 here is CASSPGTGGF. Written as DNA, the CDR3 is TGTGCCAGCAGTCCCGGGACGGGCGGCTTC.

Notes on this clonotype: A read error may explain this, as a much larger clone is one base away. Likely a read error: the CDR3 ends without its conserved phenylalanine or tryptophan. The chain links TRBV7-3 to TRBJ1-1; the D gene is possibly TRBD1 (5 bases). Trimming stripped 1 base from V and 7 bases from J, with 10 bases between. The CDR3 consists of 13 residues. Germline lookup yields CDR1 SGHTA and CDR2 FQGTGA. The CDR3 sequence: CASSLSLGGEAFL. The CDR3 DNA reads as TGTGCCAGCAGCTTAAGTCTCGGGGGTGAAGCTTTCCTT.

The chain carries TRBV29-1 and TRBJ1-2, with 7 nucleotides matching TRBD1. The CDR3 extends over 13 amino acids. V lost 6 bases and J lost 0; bases outside the gene matches: 4. Germline CDR1 reads SQVTM; CDR2 reads ANQGSEA. CDR3: CSVTTGSNYGYTF. As DNA, the CDR3 is TGCAGCGTAACGACAGGGTCTAACTATGGCTACACCTTC.

This clonotype was recorded many times. The genes are TRBV2 and TRBJ2-5; 7 bases line up with TRBD1. Unmatched junction bases numbered 6, after V lost 4 bases and J lost 1 base. The CDR3 spans 15 residues. Germline-derived CDR1 and CDR2 are SNHLY and FYNNEI. Here the CDR3 DNA reads TGTGCCAGCAGTGTGGGACAGTACCCCCAAGAGACCCAGTACTTC. This codes for CASSVGQYPQETQYF. Based on the CDR3 plus reference TRBV2 and TRBJ2-5, the full variable domain is EPEVTQTPSHQVTQMGQEVILRCVPISNHLYFYWYRQILGQKVEFLVSFYNNEISEKSEIFDDQFSVERPDGSNFTLKIRSTKLEDSAMYFCASSVGQYPQETQYFGPGTRLLVL.

This clonotype was observed many times. The V call is TRBV5-1, the J call TRBJ2-5, with TRBD2 as a possible D gene (6 bases). Per the germline V gene, CDR1 is SGHRS and CDR2 is YFSETQ. This CDR3 has 16 amino acids. The V and J ends lost 3 bases and 5 bases respectively, with 20 bases between them. As DNA, the CDR3 is TGCGCCAGCAGCTCCGGACTATTTCGGATGGGTGAGACCCAGTACTTC. Its translation: CASSSGLFRMGETQYF.

This clonotype was seen once. A junction boundary mismatches the germline segment, possibly from a read error. The chain is built from TRBV7-9 and TRBJ1-2; the D is unclear. The CDR3 length is 15 residues. Germline V lookup: CDR1 SEHNR, CDR2 FQNEAQ (reference sequence). DNA for the CDR3: TGCGCCAGCAGCCATGACAAGGGTGACCGCTATGGCTACACCTTC. Amino acid sequence: CASSHDKGDRYGYTF.

The gene calls are TRBV12-3 or TRBV12-4 and TRBJ1-5; a possible D gene is TRBD1 (5 bases). The CDR3 is made up of 16 amino acids. Trimming cost V 0 bases and J 2 bases, with 11 bases left between them. In nucleotides, the CDR3 is TGTGCCAGCAGTTTAGCGCAGGGATCCGGCAATCAGCCCCAGCATTTT. Protein product: CASSLAQGSGNQPQHF.

This clonotype was seen many times. The V and J genes are TRBV4-2 and TRBJ2-7; no clear D gene. Germline CDR1 reads LGHNA; CDR2 reads YNFKEQ. CDR3 size: 16 residues. V was trimmed by 1 base and J by 1 base, leaving 14 bases between them. CDR3 region: CASSQGASEPSYEQYF. The CDR3 DNA sequence: TGTGCCAGCAGCCAAGGGGCAAGTGAGCCTTCCTACGAGCAGTACTTC.

The chain carries TRBV20-1 and TRBJ2-2, with TRBD2 identical over 10 bases. J gave up 7 bases and V 0 bases, and 8 bases lay outside the gene matches. The germline V gene has CDR1 DFQATT and CDR2 SNEGSKA (reference sequence). The CDR3 is made up of 16 amino acids. The CDR3 nucleotides read TGCAGTGCTAGAGATAGCGGGGGGCTTATGAACGGGGAGCTGTTTTTT. Translated: CSARDSGGLMNGELFF.

The gene calls are TRBV10-3 and TRBJ1-1; a weak D match, TRBD1 (6 bases). This CDR3 spans 14 amino acids. Looked up from germline, CDR1 is ENHRY and CDR2 is SYGVKD. Trimming cost V 10 bases and J 3 bases, with 18 bases left between them. Written as DNA, the CDR3 is TGTGCCAGAGCAGGGGACGCAGGGTACACTGAAGCTTTCTTT. This codes for CARAGDAGYTEAFF.

This clonotype was observed a few times. The chain joins TRBV5-5 to TRBJ1-1; D is possibly TRBD1 (5 bases). The CDR3 contains 17 residues. CDR1 and CDR2 (germline): SGHKS, YYEKEE (reference sequence). The V and J ends lost 0 bases and 5 bases respectively, with 20 bases between them. Written as DNA, the CDR3 is TGTGCCAGCAGCTTGGATGTCTTTAGCATCGGGGGAACTGAAGCTTTCTTT. It encodes CASSLDVFSIGGTEAFF.

This clonotype was seen a handful of times. V gene TRBV7-2 combines with J gene TRBJ1-3; D is unresolved. V was trimmed by 2 bases and J by 0 bases, leaving 8 bases between them. The CDR3 spans 15 residues. Germline lookup yields CDR1 SGHTA and CDR2 FQGNSA. The CDR3 DNA reads as TGTGCCAGCAGCTTAATCCGGAGCTCTGGAAACACCATATATTTT. Translated, it gives CASSLIRSSGNTIYF.

This clonotype was seen many times. The chain joins TRBV7-4 to TRBJ1-1; TRBD1 agrees at 9 bases. V was clipped by 10 bases and J by 1 base; unmatched bases: 4. Germline lookup yields CDR1 SGHVT and CDR2 SQSDAQ. The CDR3 sequence is 13 residues long. In nucleotides, the CDR3 is TGTGCCATGGCACAGGGGGCGAACACTGAAGCTTTCTTT. Translated, it gives CAMAQGANTEAFF.

DNA of the CDR3: TGCAACGTACCCGTTGGAGCTTTCTTT. It codes for CNVPVGAFF. V is TRBV29-1 and J is TRBJ1-1; no reliable D call. Germline assignment: CDR1 SQVTM and CDR2 ANQGSEA. The CDR3 runs to 9 residues.

The V gene is TRBV15, the J gene TRBJ1-6; 9 bases are shared with TRBD1. Germline V lookup: CDR1 LNHNV, CDR2 YYDKDF (reference sequence). CDR3 size: 16 residues. The junction had 3 bases not matched to a gene; V was cut back by 0 bases and J by 6 bases. The CDR3 DNA reads TGTGCCACCAGCAGAGATCCGACAGGGGGTAATTCACCCCTCCACTTT. This codes for CATSRDPTGGNSPLHF.

The J gene is TRBJ2-5, the V gene TRBV11-2; 9 bases are a match to TRBD1. Trimming took 6 bases from V and 2 from J; bases not matched to a gene: 7. This CDR3 has 15 amino acids. Germline CDR1 reads SGHAT; CDR2 reads FQNNGV. The CDR3: CASRTGGRTQETQYF. The CDR3 bases are TGTGCCAGCAGGACAGGGGGAAGGACACAAGAGACCCAGTACTTC.

This chain uses TRBV6-5 with TRBJ2-2, with D tentatively TRBD1 (5 bases). Trimming stripped 5 bases from V and 0 bases from J, with 19 bases between. The CDR3 contains 18 residues. From germline, CDR1 is MNHEY and CDR2 SVGAGI. This chain's CDR3 is CASSPFRGARANTGELFF. As DNA, the CDR3 is TGTGCCAGCAGTCCCTTTCGTGGGGCGAGAGCGAACACCGGGGAGCTGTTTTTT.

CDR3 nucleotide sequence: TGTGCCAGCAGTTTGGGACAGATCACCTACGAGCAGTACTTC. Translated, it gives CASSLGQITYEQYF. The V gene is TRBV12-3 or TRBV12-4, the J gene TRBJ2-7; 7 bases line up with TRBD1. V dropped 3 bases and J dropped 2; count of bases not matched to a gene: 4. This CDR3 has 14 amino acids.

This clonotype was seen at least ten times. The chain employs TRBV2 and TRBJ1-2; 10 bases map to TRBD1. Germline V gene sequence: CDR1 SNHLY, CDR2 FYNNEI. This CDR3 comprises 14 residues. V gave up 10 bases and J gave up 0 bases; unmatched junction bases: 5. In nucleotides, the CDR3 is TGTGCCATCGGAGGACAGGGGGCTAACTATGGCTACACCTTC. Translation gives CAIGGQGANYGYTF.

The rearrangement links TRBV7-9 to TRBJ2-2, with 7 bases fitting TRBD1. This CDR3 has 16 amino acids. Germline V gene sequence: CDR1 SEHNR, CDR2 FQNEAQ (reference sequence). Trimming at V came to 6 bases and at J to 0 bases, leaving 7 bases not matched to a gene. The CDR3 here is CASRLTGSANTGELFF. The CDR3 DNA reads as TGTGCCAGCAGGCTGACAGGGAGTGCGAACACCGGGGAGCTGTTTTTT.

As regards this clonotype: Mismatch with germline at one junction end may stem from a read error. The CDR3 DNA follows: TGTGCCAGCAGCTTTTCGGGGACTAGCGGTACGTTT. This gives the protein CASSFSGTSGTF. This sequence joins TRBV7-2 and TRBJ2-2; 11 bases fit TRBD2. There are 12 residues in the CDR3. Germline V gives CDR1 SGHTA, CDR2 FQGNSA. Combining the CDR3 with reference TRBV7-2 and TRBJ2-2 gives the whole variable domain GAGVSQSPSNKVTEKGKDVELRCDPISGHTALYWYRQSLGQGLEFLIYFQGNSAPDKSGLPSDRFSAERTGGSVSTLTIQRTQQEDSAVYLCASSFSGTSGTFGEGSRLTVL.

Notes on this clonotype: A junction boundary mismatches the germline segment, possibly from a read error. The rearrangement joins TRBV10-3 to TRBJ1-4; the D gene is possibly TRBD1 (5 bases). There are 13 residues in the CDR3. Germline V CDR1 and CDR2: ENHRY, SYGVKD. The CDR3 sequence is CASSGNRDSKLFF. The CDR3 coding sequence is TGTGCCAGCAGTGGAAACCGGGACTCAAAACTGTTTTTT.

At least ten counts were recorded for this clonotype. The chain has TRBV7-6 and TRBJ1-1; D perhaps matches TRBD1 (5 bases). The CDR3 loop spans 12 amino acids. Per germline, CDR1 SGHVS and CDR2 FNYEAQ. The germline V and J ends were trimmed by 6 bases and 7 bases, with 12 bases remaining between them. The CDR3 DNA is TGTGCCAGCAGTTGGGACGGCAGTGAAGCTTTCTTT. It specifies CASSWDGSEAFF.

This clonotype was seen a handful of times. The CDR3 region is CASSLQGGLNTEAFF. CDR3 nucleotide sequence: TGTGCCAGCAGCTTACAGGGGGGATTGAACACTGAAGCTTTCTTT. The rearrangement links TRBV5-4 to TRBJ1-1; 8 nucleotides match TRBD1. In germline, CDR1 is SGHNT, CDR2 YYREEE (reference sequence). This CDR3 spans 15 amino acids. Germline trimming cut 2 bases from V and 0 bases from J; bases unmatched to any gene: 3. The full variable domain, completed using reference TRBV5-4 and TRBJ1-1, is ETGVTQSPTHLIKTRGQQVTLRCSSQSGHNTVSWYQQALGQGPQFIFQYYREEENGRGNFPPRFSGLQFPNYSSELNVNALELDDSALYLCASSLQGGLNTEAFFGQGTRLTVV.

The chain is built from TRBV7-3 and TRBJ2-5, with D tentatively TRBD2 (7 bases). CDR1 and CDR2 from the germline V gene are SGHTA and FQGTGA. V dropped 3 bases and J dropped 1 base, with 15 bases sitting between them. This CDR3 contains 16 residues. CDR3 residues: CASSFTGRAGQETQYF. CDR3 nucleotides: TGTGCCAGCAGCTTCACAGGGAGGGCCGGCCAAGAGACCCAGTACTTC.

This clonotype was picked up many times. The chain couples TRBV11-2 to TRBJ1-1; 7 bases align to TRBD1. The V gene's germline CDR1 is SGHAT and CDR2 FQNNGV. The trim removed 4 bases at V and 4 bases at J, leaving 6 bases unmatched. CDR3 size: 14 residues. The CDR3 DNA reads TGTGCCAGCAGCTCTCGGACAGGCGCCACTGAAGCTTTCTTT. Amino acids: CASSSRTGATEAFF. The whole variable domain, remainder taken from reference TRBV11-2 and TRBJ1-1, is EAGVAQSPRYKIIEKRQSVAFWCNPISGHATLYWYQQILGQGPKLLIQFQNNGVVDDSQLPKDRFSAERLKGVDSTLKIQPAKLEDSAVYLCASSSRTGATEAFFGQGTRLTVV.

The chain couples TRBV29-1 to TRBJ1-5; D might be TRBD1 (5 bases). The CDR3 is 16 amino acids. V shed 0 bases and J shed 0 bases, with 12 bases lying between them. Germline CDR1 and CDR2: SQVTM and ANQGSEA. Written as DNA, the CDR3 is TGCAGCGTTGAAGAATTGACAGTTAATAGCAATCAGCCCCAGCATTTT. This encodes CSVEELTVNSNQPQHF.

The chain is built from TRBV29-1 and TRBJ1-2; the D gene is possibly TRBD1 (6 bases). Trimming took off 4 bases at V and 4 bases at J, with 13 bases between the two ends. From germline, CDR1 is SQVTM and CDR2 ANQGSEA. The CDR3 consists of 13 residues. This CDR3 is CSVGRWGAYGYTF. In DNA, the CDR3 is TGCAGCGTTGGCAGGTGGGGGGCCTATGGCTACACCTTC.

The gene calls are TRBV10-3 and TRBJ1-1, with 9 bases matching TRBD1. The V gene's germline CDR1 is ENHRY and CDR2 SYGVKD. Trimming took 10 bases from V and 4 from J; bases not matched to a gene: 7. The CDR3 loop spans 13 amino acids. The CDR3 nucleotides are TGTGCCAGCGAGGGACAGGGCCTCACTGAAGCTTTCTTT. It specifies CASEGQGLTEAFF.

This clonotype was recorded many times. V gene TRBV10-3 combines with J gene TRBJ1-6; no definite D call. V shed 5 bases and J shed 9 bases, with 8 bases lying between them. CDR3 length equals 12 residues. CDR1 and CDR2 (germline): ENHRY, SYGVKD. CDR3 nucleotide sequence: TGTGCCATCAGTCCTGCCGCTTCACCCCTCCACTTT. Protein sequence: CAISPAASPLHF.

This clonotype was counted many times. CDR3 DNA sequence: TGTGCCAGCAGCCGGACAGGGCTAAATCAGCCCCAGCATTTT. It yields the protein CASSRTGLNQPQHF. This chain connects TRBV16 to TRBJ1-5; 8 nucleotides align to TRBD1. The J segment lost 4 bases and the V segment lost 4 bases, leaving 3 bases of the junction unmatched. CDR1 and CDR2 from the germline V gene are KGHSY and FQNENV. CDR3 size: 14 residues.